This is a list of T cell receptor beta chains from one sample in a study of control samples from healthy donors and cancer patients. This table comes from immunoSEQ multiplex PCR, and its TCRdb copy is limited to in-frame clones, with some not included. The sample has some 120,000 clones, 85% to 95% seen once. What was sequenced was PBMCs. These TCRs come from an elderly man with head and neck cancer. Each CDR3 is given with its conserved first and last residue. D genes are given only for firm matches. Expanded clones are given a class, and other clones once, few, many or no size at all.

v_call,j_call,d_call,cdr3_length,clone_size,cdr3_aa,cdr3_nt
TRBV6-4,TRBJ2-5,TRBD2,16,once,CASSDSNRRGRETQYF,TGTGCCAGCAGTGACTCTAATAGGCGCGGGAGGGAGACCCAGTACTTC
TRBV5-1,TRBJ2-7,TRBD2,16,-,CASSLAILADSYEQYF,TGCGCCAGCAGCTTGGCCATACTAGCGGACTCCTACGAGCAGTACTTC
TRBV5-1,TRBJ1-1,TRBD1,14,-,CASSADRGDTEAFF,TGCGCCAGCAGCGCCGACAGGGGGGACACTGAAGCTTTCTTT
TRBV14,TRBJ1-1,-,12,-,CASSFVLGEAFF,TGTGCCAGCAGCTTTGTATTGGGTGAAGCTTTCTTT
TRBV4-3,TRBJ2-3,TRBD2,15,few,CASSPTSGRAGTQYF,TGCGCCAGCAGCCCAACTAGCGGGAGGGCCGGTACGCAGTATTTT
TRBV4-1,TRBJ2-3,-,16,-,CASSQVSRISTDTQYF,TGCGCCAGCAGCCAAGTCTCTAGAATTAGCACAGATACGCAGTATTTT
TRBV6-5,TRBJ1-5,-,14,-,CASSKETGSQPQHF,TGTGCCAGCAGCAAAGAGACGGGAAGCCAGCCCCAGCATTTT
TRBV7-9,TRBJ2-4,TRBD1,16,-,CASSLAGTGPLGIQYF,TGTGCCAGCAGCCTAGCCGGGACAGGGCCTCTTGGCATTCAGTACTTC
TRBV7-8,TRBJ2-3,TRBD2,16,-,CASSLGAGGTLDTQYF,TGTGCCAGCAGCTTGGGGGCGGGGGGTACCTTGGATACGCAGTATTTT
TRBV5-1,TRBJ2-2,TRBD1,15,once,CASSLAQGVGGELFF,TGCGCCAGCAGCTTGGCCCAGGGGGTGGGCGGGGAGCTGTTTTTT
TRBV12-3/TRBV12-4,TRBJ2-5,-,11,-,CASSLRETQYF,TGTGCCAGCAGCCTAAGGGAGACCCAGTACTTC
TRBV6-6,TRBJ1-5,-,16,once,CASSYSLSRGDQPQHF,TGTGCCAGCAGTTACTCGCTTTCCAGGGGTGATCAGCCCCAGCATTTT
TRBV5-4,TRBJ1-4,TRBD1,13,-,CASTRDSDEKLFF,TGTGCCAGCACCCGGGACAGCGATGAAAAACTGTTTTTT
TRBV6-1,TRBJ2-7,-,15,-,CASSHPQEGSYEQYF,TGTGCCAGCAGTCACCCCCAGGAGGGGAGCTACGAGCAGTACTTC
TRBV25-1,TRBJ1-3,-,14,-,CASSDPTGGNTIYF,TGTGCCAGCAGTGATCCCACGGGTGGAAACACCATATATTTT
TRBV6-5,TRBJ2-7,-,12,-,CASSYKGVTGYF,TGTGCCAGCAGTTACAAGGGAGTGACGGGGTACTTC
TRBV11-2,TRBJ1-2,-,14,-,CASPGGAGENGYTF,TGTGCCAGCCCCGGGGGCGCAGGGGAGAATGGCTACACCTTC
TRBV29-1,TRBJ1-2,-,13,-,CSTQDIEPYGYTF,TGCAGCACCCAGGACATCGAGCCCTATGGCTACACCTTC
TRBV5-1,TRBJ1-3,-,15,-,CASSSLSSSGNTIYF,TGCGCCAGCAGCTCGTTAAGTTCCTCTGGAAACACCATATATTTT
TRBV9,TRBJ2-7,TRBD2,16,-,CASSELAGGLSYEQYF,TGTGCCAGCAGCGAACTAGCGGGGGGACTCTCCTACGAGCAGTACTTC
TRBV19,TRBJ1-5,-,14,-,CASKLKGSNQPQHF,TGTGCCAGTAAACTTAAAGGGAGCAATCAGCCCCAGCATTTT
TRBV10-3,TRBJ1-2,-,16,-,CAIGKRTATTNYGYTF,TGTGCCATAGGGAAGCGGACGGCAACTACTAACTATGGCTACACCTTC
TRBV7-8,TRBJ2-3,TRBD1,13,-,CASSPGGHRAQYF,TGTGCCAGCAGCCCAGGGGGTCATAGGGCGCAGTATTTT
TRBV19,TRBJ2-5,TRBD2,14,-,CASSMLGGRETQYF,TGTGCCAGTAGTATGTTGGGAGGGCGAGAGACCCAGTACTTC
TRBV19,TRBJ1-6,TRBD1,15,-,CASSMETGRSSPLHF,TGTGCCAGTAGTATGGAGACAGGGAGGAGTTCACCCCTCCACTTT
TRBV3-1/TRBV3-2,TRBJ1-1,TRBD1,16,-,CASSRRMTGVGTEAFF,TGTGCCAGCAGCCGCCGAATGACAGGGGTCGGCACTGAAGCTTTCTTT
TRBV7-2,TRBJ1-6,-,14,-,CASSQYRENSPLHF,TGTGCCAGCAGCCAATACAGGGAAAATTCACCCCTCCACTTT
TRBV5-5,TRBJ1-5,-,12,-,CASSLADQPQHF,TGTGCCAGCAGCTTAGCAGATCAGCCCCAGCATTTT
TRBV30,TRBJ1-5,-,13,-,CAWRPTGNQPQHF,TGTGCCTGGAGGCCCACGGGCAATCAGCCCCAGCATTTT
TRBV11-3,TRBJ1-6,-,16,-,CAIHHGGGSYNSPLHF,TGTGCCATCCACCATGGGGGTGGCTCCTATAATTCACCCCTCCACTTT
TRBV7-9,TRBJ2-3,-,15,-,CASTTGTSNTDTQYF,TGTGCCAGCACCACGGGGACTTCCAACACAGATACGCAGTATTTT
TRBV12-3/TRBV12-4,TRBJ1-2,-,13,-,CASSLGPLLRYTF,TGTGCCAGCAGTTTGGGACCGCTCCTTCGCTACACCTTC
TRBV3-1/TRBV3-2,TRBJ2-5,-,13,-,CASSQPSPETQYF,TGTGCCAGCAGCCAACCTAGCCCGGAGACCCAGTACTTC
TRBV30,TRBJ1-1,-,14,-,CAWSVGFPNTEAFF,TGTGCCTGGAGTGTTGGGTTCCCGAACACTGAAGCTTTCTTT
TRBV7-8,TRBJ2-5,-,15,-,CASSFARASQETQYF,TGTGCCAGCAGCTTTGCCAGGGCATCCCAAGAGACCCAGTACTTC
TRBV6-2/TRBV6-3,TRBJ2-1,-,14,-,CASSYSPTGWEALF,TGTGCCAGCAGTTACTCACCCACAGGGTGGGAAGCCCTCTTC
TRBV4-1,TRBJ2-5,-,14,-,CASSQVLVQETQYF,TGCGCCAGCAGCCAAGTTCTAGTACAAGAGACCCAGTACTTC
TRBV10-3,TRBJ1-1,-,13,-,CAINRGRDTEAFF,TGTGCCATCAACCGGGGTAGGGACACTGAAGCTTTCTTT
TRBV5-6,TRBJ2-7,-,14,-,CASSLLGSTYEQYF,TGTGCCAGCAGCTTATTGGGAAGCACCTACGAGCAGTACTTC
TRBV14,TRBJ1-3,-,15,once,CASSPWIASGNTIYF,TGTGCCAGCAGCCCGTGGATCGCCTCTGGAAACACCATATATTTT
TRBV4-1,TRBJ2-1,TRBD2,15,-,CASSQPQSGGSEQFF,TGCGCCAGCAGCCAGCCGCAGAGCGGGGGCTCGGAGCAGTTCTTC